This T cell receptor (beta chain) was recovered during a study of blood T cell repertoires in COVID-19. Study-level background: There were acute and convalescent COVID-19 samples, and they came from the United States, Italy and Spain. PBMCs, B-cell-depleted T cells, or T cells were the source of the cDNA or gDNA that made up the material.

Authors' methods: Researchers report that nucleated cell counts were estimated from reference gene primer amplification. Generated by immunoSEQ multiplex PCR, the TCRdb table keeps only in-frame clones and is missing some. V, J and clone size are taken as reported in that table, and D and trimming were inferred from the DNA itself. Of roughly 20,000 clones in the sample, approximately 90% are singletons; the top ten hold roughly 8.3%. Germline V lookup: CDR1 SNHLY, CDR2 FYNNEI. The ends were cut back, 6 bases at V and 4 bases at J, with 10 bases in the middle. The CDR3 has 13 residues. This clonotype was sampled from a human donor in a cohort sampled during active COVID-19. The donor label of this sample is uncertain. Sequenced: peripheral blood. This chain uses TRBV2 with TRBJ2-1, with D perhaps matching TRBD2 (5 bases). The CDR3 protein is CASRGAGYNEQFF. The CDR3 DNA reads as TGTGCCAGCAGGGGAGCCGGTTACAATGAGCAGTTCTTC.